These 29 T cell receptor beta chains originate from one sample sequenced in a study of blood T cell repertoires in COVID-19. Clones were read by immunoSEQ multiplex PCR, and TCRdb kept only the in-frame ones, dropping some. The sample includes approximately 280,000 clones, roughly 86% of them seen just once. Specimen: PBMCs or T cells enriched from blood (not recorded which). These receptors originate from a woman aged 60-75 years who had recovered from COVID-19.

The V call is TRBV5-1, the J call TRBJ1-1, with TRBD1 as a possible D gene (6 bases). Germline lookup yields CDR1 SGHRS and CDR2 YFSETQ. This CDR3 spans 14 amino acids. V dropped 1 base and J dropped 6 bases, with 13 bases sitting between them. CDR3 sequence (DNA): TGCGCCAGCAGCTTGTTAATTGGACAGCCTGAAGCTTTCTTT. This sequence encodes CASSLLIGQPEAFF.

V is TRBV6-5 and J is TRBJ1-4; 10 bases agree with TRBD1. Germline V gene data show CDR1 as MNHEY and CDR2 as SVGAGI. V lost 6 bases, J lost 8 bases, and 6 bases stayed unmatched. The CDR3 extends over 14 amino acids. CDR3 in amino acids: CASRTTGGEEKLFF. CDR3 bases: TGTGCCAGCAGAACGACAGGGGGCGAAGAAAAACTGTTTTTT.

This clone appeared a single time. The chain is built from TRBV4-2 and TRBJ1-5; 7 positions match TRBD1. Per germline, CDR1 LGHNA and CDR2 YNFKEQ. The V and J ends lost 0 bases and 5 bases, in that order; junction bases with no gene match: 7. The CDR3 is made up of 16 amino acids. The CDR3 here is CASSQETGQPHQPQHF. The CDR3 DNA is TGTGCCAGCAGCCAAGAAACGGGACAGCCTCATCAGCCCCAGCATTTT.

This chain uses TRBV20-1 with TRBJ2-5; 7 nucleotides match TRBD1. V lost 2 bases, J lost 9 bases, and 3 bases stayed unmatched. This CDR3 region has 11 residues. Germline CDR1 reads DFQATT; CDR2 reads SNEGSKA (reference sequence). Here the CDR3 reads CSARQGEPQYF. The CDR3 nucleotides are TGCAGTGCTAGACAGGGGGAGCCCCAGTACTTC.

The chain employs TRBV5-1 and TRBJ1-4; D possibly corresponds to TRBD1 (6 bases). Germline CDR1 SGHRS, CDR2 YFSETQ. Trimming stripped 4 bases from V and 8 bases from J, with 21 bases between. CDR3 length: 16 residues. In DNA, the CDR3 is TGCGCCAGCAGCCCGGAAGAGACAGGCCGGAGGGAAAAACTGTTTTTT. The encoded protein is CASSPEETGRREKLFF. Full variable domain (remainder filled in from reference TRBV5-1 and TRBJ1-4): KAGVTQTPRYLIKTRGQQVTLSCSPISGHRSVSWYQQTPGQGLQFLFEYFSETQRNKGNFPGRFSGRQFSNSRSEMNVSTLELGDSALYLCASSPEETGRREKLFFGSGTQLSVL.

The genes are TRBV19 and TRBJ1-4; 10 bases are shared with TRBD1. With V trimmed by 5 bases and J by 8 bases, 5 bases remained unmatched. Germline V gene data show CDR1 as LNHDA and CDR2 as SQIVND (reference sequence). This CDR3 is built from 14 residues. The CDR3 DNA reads TGTGCCAGTAGTTTGACAGGGGGCTACGAAAAACTGTTTTTT. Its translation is CASSLTGGYEKLFF. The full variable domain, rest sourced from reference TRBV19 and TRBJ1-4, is DGGITQSPKYLFRKEGQNVTLSCEQNLNHDAMYWYRQDPGQGLRLIYYSQIVNDFQKGDIAEGYSVSREKKESFPLTVTSAQKNPTAFYLCASSLTGGYEKLFFGSGTQLSVL.

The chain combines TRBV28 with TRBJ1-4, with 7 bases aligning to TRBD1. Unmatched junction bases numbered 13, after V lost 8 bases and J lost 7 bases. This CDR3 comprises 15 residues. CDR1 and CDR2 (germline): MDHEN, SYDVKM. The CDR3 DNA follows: TGTGCCAGCGGGGTGGAGGGGGCGCCCGGTGAAAAACTGTTTTTT. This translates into CASGVEGAPGEKLFF.

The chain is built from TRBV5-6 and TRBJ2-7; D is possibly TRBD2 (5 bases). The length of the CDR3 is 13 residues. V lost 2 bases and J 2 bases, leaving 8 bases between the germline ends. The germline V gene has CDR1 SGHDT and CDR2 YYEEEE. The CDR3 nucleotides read TGTGCCAGCAGCTTCGGGGATGCCTACGAGCAGTACTTC. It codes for CASSFGDAYEQYF.

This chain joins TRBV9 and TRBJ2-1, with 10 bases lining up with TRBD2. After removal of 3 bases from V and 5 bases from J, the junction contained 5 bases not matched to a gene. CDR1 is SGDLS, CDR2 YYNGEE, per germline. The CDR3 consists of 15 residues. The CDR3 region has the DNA TGTGCCAGCAGCGAGGGACTAGCGATCAACAATGAGCAGTTCTTC. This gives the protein CASSEGLAINNEQFF.

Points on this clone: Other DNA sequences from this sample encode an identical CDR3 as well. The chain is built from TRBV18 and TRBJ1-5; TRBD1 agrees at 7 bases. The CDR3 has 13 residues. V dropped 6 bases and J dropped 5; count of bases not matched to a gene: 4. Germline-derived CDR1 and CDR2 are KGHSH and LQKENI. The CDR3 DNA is TGTGCCAGCTCGCCAGGACAGGATCAGCCCCAGCATTTT. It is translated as CASSPGQDQPQHF.

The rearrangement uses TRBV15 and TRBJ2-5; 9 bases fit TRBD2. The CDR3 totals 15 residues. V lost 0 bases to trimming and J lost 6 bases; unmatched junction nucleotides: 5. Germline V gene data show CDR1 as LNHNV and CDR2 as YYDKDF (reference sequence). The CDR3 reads CATSRDSGRWKTQYF. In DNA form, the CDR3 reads TGTGCCACCAGCAGAGACAGCGGGAGGTGGAAGACCCAGTACTTC.

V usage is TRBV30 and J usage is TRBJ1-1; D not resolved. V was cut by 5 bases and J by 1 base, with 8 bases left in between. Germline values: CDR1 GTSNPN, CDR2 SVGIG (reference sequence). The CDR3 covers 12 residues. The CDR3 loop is CAWVTENTEAFF. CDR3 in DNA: TGTGCCTGGGTGACTGAGAACACTGAAGCTTTCTTT.

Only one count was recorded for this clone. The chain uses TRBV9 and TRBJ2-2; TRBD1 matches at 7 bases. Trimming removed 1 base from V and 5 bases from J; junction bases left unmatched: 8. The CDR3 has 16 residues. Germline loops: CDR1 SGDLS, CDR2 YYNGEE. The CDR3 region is CASSVSEGARTGELFF. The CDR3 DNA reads TGTGCCAGCAGCGTAAGTGAGGGGGCTAGGACCGGGGAGCTGTTTTTT.

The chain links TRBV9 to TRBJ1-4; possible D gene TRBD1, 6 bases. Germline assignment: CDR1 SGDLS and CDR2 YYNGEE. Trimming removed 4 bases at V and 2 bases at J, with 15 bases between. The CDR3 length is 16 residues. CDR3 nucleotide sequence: TGTGCCAGCAGCTTAAGGGGGGGGTCCACTAATGAAAAACTGTTTTTT. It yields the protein CASSLRGGSTNEKLFF.

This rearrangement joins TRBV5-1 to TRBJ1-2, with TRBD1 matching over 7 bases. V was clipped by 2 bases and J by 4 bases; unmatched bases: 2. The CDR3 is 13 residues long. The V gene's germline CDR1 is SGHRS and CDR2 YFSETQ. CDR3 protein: CASSFTGAYGYTF. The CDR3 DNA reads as TGCGCCAGCAGCTTTACAGGGGCCTATGGCTACACCTTC.

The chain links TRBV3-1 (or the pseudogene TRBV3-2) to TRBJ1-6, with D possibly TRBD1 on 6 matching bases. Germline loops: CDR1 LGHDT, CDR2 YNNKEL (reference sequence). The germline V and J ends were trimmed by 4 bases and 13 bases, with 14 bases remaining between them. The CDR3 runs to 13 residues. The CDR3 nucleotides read TGTGCCAGCAGCCCCACCCAGCAGGGGCCCCTCCACTTT. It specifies CASSPTQQGPLHF.

This chain's CDR3 is CASSEAGGGGEKLFF. In DNA, the CDR3 is TGTGCCAGCAGTGAAGCTGGGGGAGGAGGTGAAAAACTGTTTTTT. The chain couples TRBV6-1 to TRBJ1-4; TRBD1 might be the D (5 bases). There are 15 residues in the CDR3. CDR1 and CDR2 (germline): MNHNS, SASEGT. V lost 0 bases and J 7 bases, leaving 12 bases between the germline ends.

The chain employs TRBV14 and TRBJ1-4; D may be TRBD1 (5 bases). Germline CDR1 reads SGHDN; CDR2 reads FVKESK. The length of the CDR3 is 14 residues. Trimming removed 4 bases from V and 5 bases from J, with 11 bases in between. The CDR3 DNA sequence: TGTGCCAGCAGCCCCTTAGGGGTGAATGAAAAACTGTTTTTT. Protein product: CASSPLGVNEKLFF.

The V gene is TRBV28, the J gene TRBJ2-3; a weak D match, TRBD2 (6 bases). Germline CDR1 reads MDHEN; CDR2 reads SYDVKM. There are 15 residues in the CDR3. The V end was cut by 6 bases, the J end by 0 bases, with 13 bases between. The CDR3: CASSSGTGSTDTQYF. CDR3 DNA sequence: TGTGCCAGCAGCTCCGGGACTGGAAGCACAGATACGCAGTATTTT.

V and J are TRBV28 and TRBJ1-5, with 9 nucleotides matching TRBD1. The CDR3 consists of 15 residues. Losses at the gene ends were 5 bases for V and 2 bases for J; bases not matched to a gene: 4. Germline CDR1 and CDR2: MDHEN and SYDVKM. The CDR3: CASSARTGGNQPQHF. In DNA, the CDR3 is TGTGCCAGCAGTGCTAGGACAGGGGGCAATCAGCCCCAGCATTTT.

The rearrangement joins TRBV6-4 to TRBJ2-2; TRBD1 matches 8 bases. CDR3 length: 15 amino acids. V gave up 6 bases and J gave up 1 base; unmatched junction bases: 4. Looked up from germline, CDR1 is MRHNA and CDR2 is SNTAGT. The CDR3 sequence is CASSGTGLNTGELFF. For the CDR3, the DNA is TGTGCCAGCAGCGGGACAGGATTGAACACCGGGGAGCTGTTTTTT.

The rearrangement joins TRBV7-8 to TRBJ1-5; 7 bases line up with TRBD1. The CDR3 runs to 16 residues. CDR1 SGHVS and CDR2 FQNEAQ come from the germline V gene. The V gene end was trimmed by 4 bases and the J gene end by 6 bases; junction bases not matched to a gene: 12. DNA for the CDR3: TGTGCCAGCAGCTCTCTACAGGGGCGAGGGGGTCAGCCCCAGCATTTT. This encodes CASSSLQGRGGQPQHF.

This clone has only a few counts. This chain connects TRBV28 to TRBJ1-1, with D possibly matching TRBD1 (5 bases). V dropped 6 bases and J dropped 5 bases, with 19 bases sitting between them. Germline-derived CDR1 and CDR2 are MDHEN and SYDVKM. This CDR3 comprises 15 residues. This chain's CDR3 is CASRHSQDMLTEAFF. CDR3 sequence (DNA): TGTGCCAGCAGGCATTCCCAGGACATGTTGACTGAAGCTTTCTTT. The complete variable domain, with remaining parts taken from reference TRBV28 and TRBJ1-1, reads DVKVTQSSRYLVKRTGEKVFLECVQDMDHENMFWYRQDPGLGLRLIYFSYDVKMKEKGDIPEGYSVSREKKERFSLILESASTNQTSMYLCASRHSQDMLTEAFFGQGTRLTVV.

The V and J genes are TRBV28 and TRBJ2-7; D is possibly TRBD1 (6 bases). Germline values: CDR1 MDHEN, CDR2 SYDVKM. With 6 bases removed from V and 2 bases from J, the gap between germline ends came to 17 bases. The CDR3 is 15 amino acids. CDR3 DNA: TGTGCCAGCAGGACCACAGGGCGAGGAGCCTACGAGCAGTACTTC. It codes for CASRTTGRGAYEQYF.

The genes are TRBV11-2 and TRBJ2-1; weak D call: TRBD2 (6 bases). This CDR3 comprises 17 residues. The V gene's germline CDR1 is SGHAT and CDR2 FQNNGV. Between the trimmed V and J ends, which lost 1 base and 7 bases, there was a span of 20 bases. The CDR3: CASSLGLSLGGRNEQFF. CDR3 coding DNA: TGTGCCAGCAGCTTAGGCCTCTCATTGGGAGGCCGAAATGAGCAGTTCTTC. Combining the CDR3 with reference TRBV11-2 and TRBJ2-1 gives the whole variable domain EAGVAQSPRYKIIEKRQSVAFWCNPISGHATLYWYQQILGQGPKLLIQFQNNGVVDDSQLPKDRFSAERLKGVDSTLKIQPAKLEDSAVYLCASSLGLSLGGRNEQFFGPGTRLTVL.

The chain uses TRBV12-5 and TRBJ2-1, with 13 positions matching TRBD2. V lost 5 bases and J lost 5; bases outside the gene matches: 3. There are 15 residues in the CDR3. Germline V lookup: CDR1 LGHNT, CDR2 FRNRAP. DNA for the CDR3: TGTGCTAGTGGTGATGGACTAGCGGGGGACAATGAGCAGTTCTTC. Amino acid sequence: CASGDGLAGDNEQFF.

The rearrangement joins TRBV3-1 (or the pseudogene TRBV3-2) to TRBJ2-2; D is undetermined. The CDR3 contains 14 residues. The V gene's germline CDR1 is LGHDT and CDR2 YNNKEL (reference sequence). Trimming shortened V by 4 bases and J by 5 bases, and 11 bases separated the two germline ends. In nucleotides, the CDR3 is TGTGCCAGCAGCCCACCGACACAAACCGGGGAGCTGTTTTTT. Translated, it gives CASSPPTQTGELFF.

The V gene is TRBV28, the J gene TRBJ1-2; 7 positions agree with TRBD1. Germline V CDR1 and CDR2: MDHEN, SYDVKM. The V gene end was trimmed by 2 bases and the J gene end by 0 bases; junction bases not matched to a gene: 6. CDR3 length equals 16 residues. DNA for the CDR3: TGTGCCAGCAGTTTAGCCACAGGGGTTCCTAACTATGGCTACACCTTC. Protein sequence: CASSLATGVPNYGYTF.

The CDR3 DNA follows: TGTGCCAGCTCACCACCTGCTAGCGGGAGGGGGGATGAGCAGTTCTTC. This codes for CASSPPASGRGDEQFF. The chain joins TRBV18 to TRBJ2-1; TRBD2 matches 12 bases. Germline V gene sequence: CDR1 KGHSH, CDR2 LQKENI. The CDR3 loop spans 16 amino acids. The J segment lost 8 bases and the V segment lost 0 bases, leaving 5 bases of the junction unmatched.